Reported below is one T cell receptor beta chain. Its target is unknown. The primer mix had 60 Vbeta and 13 Jbeta primers. Using immunoSEQ multiplex PCR, the repertoire was profiled, and TCRdb retains in-frame clones only, with some absent. This sample has around 140,000 clones, with roughly 80% found just once. The sample is drawn from a study of cytomegalovirus exposure and HLA in healthy donors. V trimming: 4 bases; J trimming: 0 bases; junction bases outside the gene matches: 0. The CDR3 is 13 residues long. Germline-derived CDR1 and CDR2 are SEHNR and FQNEAQ (reference sequence). The study's findings and limits: Most TCR beta V segments were productive about 90% or about 30% of the time in an earlier analysis.

This TCR was recovered from a man aged 35 to 55 in good health and CMV-seronegative. The chain is built from TRBV7-9 and TRBJ2-7; 7 nucleotides match TRBD2. Sequenced: PBMCs. CDR3 loop: CASSSSGSYEQYF. The CDR3 bases are TGTGCCAGCAGCTCTAGCGGCTCCTACGAGCAGTACTTC.